This TCR beta chain was recovered during a study of human versus mouse CDR3 diversity and MHC coevolution. This CDR3 contains 15 residues. V lost 4 bases to trimming and J lost 4 bases; unmatched junction nucleotides: 9. The V gene's germline CDR1 is SGHAT and CDR2 FQNNGV. Broader study findings: Most of the three human donors had the lowest clonal inequality.

Points on this clone: The antigen is not known.

Libraries were prepared by immunoSEQ multiplex PCR; TCRdb keeps only in-frame clonotypes and omits some of them. The repertoire holds tens of thousands of clones, with approximately 94% as singletons. The sample was naive CD4+ T cells from blood. Stated subset: CD45RO-negative CD62L-positive naive CD4 T cells. The J gene is TRBJ2-5, the V gene TRBV11-2, with TRBD1 matching 7 bases. This TCR came from a person aged 55 to 70 in good health. The chain's CDR3 is CASSSSRTGLETQYF. CDR3 DNA: TGTGCCAGCAGCTCGTCCAGGACAGGCCTAGAGACCCAGTACTTC.